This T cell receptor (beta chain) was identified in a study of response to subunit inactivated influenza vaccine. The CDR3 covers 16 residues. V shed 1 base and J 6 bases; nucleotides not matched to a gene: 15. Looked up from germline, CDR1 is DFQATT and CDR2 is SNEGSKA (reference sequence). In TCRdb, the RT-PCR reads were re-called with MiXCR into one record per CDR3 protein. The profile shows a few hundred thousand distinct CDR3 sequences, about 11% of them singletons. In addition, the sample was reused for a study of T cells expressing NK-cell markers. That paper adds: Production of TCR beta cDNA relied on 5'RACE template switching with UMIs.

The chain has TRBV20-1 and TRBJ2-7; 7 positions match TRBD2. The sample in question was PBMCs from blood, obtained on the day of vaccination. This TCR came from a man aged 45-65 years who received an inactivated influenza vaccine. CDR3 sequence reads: CSARVRAGTILSEQYF. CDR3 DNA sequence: TGCAGTGCTAGAGTGAGGGCAGGGACTATTTTAAGCGAGCAGTACTTC.